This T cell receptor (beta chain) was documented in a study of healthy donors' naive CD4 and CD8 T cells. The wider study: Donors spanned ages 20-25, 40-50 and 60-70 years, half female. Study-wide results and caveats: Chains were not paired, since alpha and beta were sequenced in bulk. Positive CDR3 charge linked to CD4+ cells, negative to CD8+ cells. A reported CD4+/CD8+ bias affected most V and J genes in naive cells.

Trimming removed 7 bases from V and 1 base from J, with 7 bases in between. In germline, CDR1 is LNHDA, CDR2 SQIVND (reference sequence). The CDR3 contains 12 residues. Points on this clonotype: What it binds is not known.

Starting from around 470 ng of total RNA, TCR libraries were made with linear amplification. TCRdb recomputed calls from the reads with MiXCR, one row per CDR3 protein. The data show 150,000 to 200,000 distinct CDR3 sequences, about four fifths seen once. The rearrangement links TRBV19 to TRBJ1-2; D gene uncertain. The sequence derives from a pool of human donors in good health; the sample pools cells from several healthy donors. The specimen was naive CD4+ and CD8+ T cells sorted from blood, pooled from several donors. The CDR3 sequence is CASTDRNYGYTF. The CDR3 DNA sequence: TGTGCCAGTACGGACCGTAACTATGGCTACACCTTC.